This T cell receptor beta chain stems from a study of blood T cell repertoires in COVID-19. J gave up 2 bases and V 2 bases, and 10 bases lay outside the gene matches. This CDR3 comprises 17 residues. Germline values: CDR1 KGHSH, CDR2 LQKENI. Sequencing used immunoSEQ multiplex PCR; TCRdb keeps in-frame clones, though not all of them. Of some 160,000 clones in the sample, more than 70% were seen once. Sequencing used peripheral blood. The sequence came from a man between 60 and 75 years old with acute or convalescent COVID-19. The V gene is TRBV18, the J gene TRBJ1-2, with 8 bases matching TRBD1. CDR3 sequence: CASSPLAGGIENYGYTF. In DNA form, the CDR3 reads TGTGCCAGCTCACCATTGGCAGGGGGCATAGAAAACTATGGCTACACCTTC.